This passage covers 23 T cell receptor beta chains from one sample sequenced in a study of blood T cell repertoires in COVID-19. Repertoires were generated with immunoSEQ multiplex PCR, while TCRdb's copy carries only in-frame clones and drops some. The repertoire includes roughly 220,000 clones, 75% to 90% of them detected once, and about 3.3% sits in the top ten. Sequenced: PBMCs or T cells enriched from blood (not recorded which). The receptors were sampled from a woman under 30 in a cohort exposed to, infected with or recovered from COVID-19 (not recorded which).

This clone occurred once. The chain has TRBV5-5 and TRBJ2-1; D possibly corresponds to TRBD2 (5 bases). CDR1 and CDR2 (germline): SGHKS, YYEKEE (reference sequence). The germline V and J ends were trimmed by 0 bases and 0 bases, with 7 bases remaining between them. CDR3 length: 15 amino acids. The chain's CDR3 is CASSLEGSSYNEQFF. CDR3 DNA: TGTGCCAGCAGCTTGGAAGGGAGCTCCTACAATGAGCAGTTCTTC. Combining the CDR3 with reference TRBV5-5 and TRBJ2-1 gives the whole variable domain DAGVTQSPTHLIKTRGQQVTLRCSPISGHKSVSWYQQVLGQGPQFIFQYYEKEERGRGNFPDRFSARQFPNYSSELNVNALLLGDSALYLCASSLEGSSYNEQFFGPGTRLTVL.

This chain joins TRBV2 and TRBJ1-5; D is undetermined. The CDR3 is made up of 14 amino acids. Germline assignment: CDR1 SNHLY and CDR2 FYNNEI. Trimming removed 5 bases at V and 1 base at J, with 9 bases between. CDR3 nucleotide sequence: TGTGCCAGCAGTAACACCCAGAGCAATCAGCCCCAGCATTTT. As protein: CASSNTQSNQPQHF. The full variable domain, with the rest looked up from reference TRBV2 and TRBJ1-5, is EPEVTQTPSHQVTQMGQEVILRCVPISNHLYFYWYRQILGQKVEFLVSFYNNEISEKSEIFDDQFSVERPDGSNFTLKIRSTKLEDSAMYFCASSNTQSNQPQHFGDGTRLSIL.

The CDR3 is CASRGFVTGSNNEQFF. CDR3 nucleotides: TGTGCCAGCAGGGGGTTCGTTACGGGGTCCAACAATGAGCAGTTCTTC. The genes are TRBV7-9 and TRBJ2-1; a weak D match, TRBD2 (5 bases). This CDR3 comprises 16 residues. V was pared by 6 bases and J by 5 bases, with 20 bases between. Germline-derived CDR1 and CDR2 are SEHNR and FQNEAQ (reference sequence).

The chain is built from TRBV7-9 and TRBJ2-1, with 9 bases identical to TRBD1. Germline assignment: CDR1 SEHNR and CDR2 FQNEAQ (reference sequence). V was pared by 5 bases and J by 7 bases, with 12 bases of the junction left unmatched. The CDR3 consists of 16 residues. Here the CDR3 reads CASSLQGAILDNEQFF. The CDR3, as DNA: TGTGCCAGCAGCCTACAGGGGGCCATCCTCGATAATGAGCAGTTCTTC.

The V gene is TRBV30, the J gene TRBJ1-4; D remains unclear. With 7 bases removed from V and 3 bases from J, the gap between germline ends came to 18 bases. The CDR3 spans 15 residues. The germline CDR1 and CDR2 sequences are GTSNPN and SVGIG (reference sequence). The DNA for the CDR3 is TGTGCCTCCTACAGAAACGGGGTCTCTAATGAAAAACTGTTTTTT. It encodes CASYRNGVSNEKLFF.

V and J are TRBV7-2 and TRBJ1-2, with D tentatively TRBD1 (5 bases). Trimming removed 5 bases at V and 4 bases at J, with 14 bases between. This CDR3 has 14 amino acids. Germline V gene lookup returns CDR1 SGHTA and CDR2 FQGNSA. CDR3 DNA sequence: TGTGCCAGCAGCCTGGGGCCTGACTTCTATGGCTACACCTTC. Its translation: CASSLGPDFYGYTF.

This rearrangement joins TRBV7-2 to TRBJ1-2; no reliable D call. The V gene's germline CDR1 is SGHTA and CDR2 FQGNSA. This CDR3 has 13 residues. V was trimmed by 1 base and J by 5 bases, leaving 8 bases between them. The CDR3 DNA reads as TGTGCCAGCAGCTTAGGTCAGTTGTATGGCTACACCTTC. Residues: CASSLGQLYGYTF.

The chain couples TRBV7-9 to TRBJ2-7; TRBD2 aligns across 13 bases. The CDR3 runs to 15 residues. CDR1 and CDR2 from the germline V gene are SEHNR and FQNEAQ (reference sequence). Losses at the gene ends were 4 bases for V and 6 bases for J; bases not matched to a gene: 6. Here the CDR3 DNA reads TGTGCCAGCAGCTCGAGACTAGCGGGAGGTGGCGAGCAGTACTTC. Translated, it gives CASSSRLAGGGEQYF.

The DNA of the CDR3 is TGTGCCAGCTCTTCCCGCGCCGGGGGGCGTCTGGCCGGGGCCAACGTCCTGACTTTC. Its protein product is CASSSRAGGRLAGANVLTF. This chain uses TRBV18 with TRBJ2-6; possibly TRBD2 for D (7 bases). The CDR3 sequence is 19 residues long. Germline CDR1 reads KGHSH; CDR2 reads LQKENI. The V and J ends lost 6 bases and 4 bases respectively, with 25 bases between them.

V usage is TRBV11-3 and J usage is TRBJ1-3, with a possible D match to TRBD1 (5 bases). V was clipped by 2 bases and J by 6 bases, with 11 bases between them. CDR1 is SGHNT, CDR2 YENEEA, per germline. The CDR3 is 14 residues long. For the CDR3, the DNA is TGTGCCAGCAGCTTAAAGGGGATGTCAAACACCATATATTTT. This encodes CASSLKGMSNTIYF.

The genes are TRBV5-1 and TRBJ2-1; D not resolved. The length of the CDR3 is 15 residues. CDR1 and CDR2 (germline): SGHRS, YFSETQ. Trimming left V 2 bases short and J 2 bases short, with 11 bases between. CDR3 nucleotide sequence: TGCGCCAGCAGCTTTGAGCCGAATACCTACAATGAGCAGTTCTTC. Translation: CASSFEPNTYNEQFF.

The genes are TRBV4-1 and TRBJ1-1; D not resolved. V lost 0 bases to trimming and J lost 4 bases, with 9 bases between them. The germline CDR1 and CDR2 sequences are MGHRA and YSYEKL. There are 14 residues in the CDR3. The CDR3 bases are TGCGCCAGCAGCCAAGACAGTCCTCTCACTGAAGCTTTCTTT. It encodes CASSQDSPLTEAFF.

V gene TRBV20-1 combines with J gene TRBJ1-2; the D is unclear. Germline CDR1 reads DFQATT; CDR2 reads SNEGSKA (reference sequence). Trimming removed 3 bases at V and 7 bases at J, with 9 bases between. There are 11 residues in the CDR3. CDR3 sequence (DNA): TGCAGTGCTAGGCCCCTGAGTGGCTACACCTTC. Protein sequence: CSARPLSGYTF.

The V and J genes are TRBV15 and TRBJ1-2, with 7 positions matching TRBD1. Germline V CDR1 and CDR2: LNHNV, YYDKDF (reference sequence). The CDR3 runs to 15 residues. V lost 4 bases and J lost 5; bases outside the gene matches: 10. CDR3 amino acids: CATSKWQGEEYGYTF. The CDR3 DNA is TGTGCCACCAGCAAGTGGCAGGGGGAAGAGTATGGCTACACCTTC.

The chain carries TRBV30 and TRBJ1-2; 10 bases align to TRBD1. The CDR3 totals 14 residues. Germline V lookup: CDR1 GTSNPN, CDR2 SVGIG (reference sequence). Trimming cost V 5 bases and J 2 bases; bases outside gene matches: 5. The chain's CDR3 is CAWVGQGMNYGYTF. In DNA form, the CDR3 reads TGTGCCTGGGTGGGACAGGGGATGAACTATGGCTACACCTTC.

The chain combines TRBV2 with TRBJ1-1, with a tentative D call TRBD1 (5 bases). CDR1 is SNHLY and CDR2 is FYNNEI in the germline V gene. The V end was cut by 5 bases, the J end by 1 base, with 8 bases between. CDR3 length equals 13 residues. The CDR3 region has the DNA TGTGCCAGCAGTAATACAGGGAACACTGAAGCTTTCTTT. This gives the protein CASSNTGNTEAFF.

Concerning this clone: At one end the junction does not follow the germline gene, possibly because of a read error. This sequence joins TRBV29-1 and TRBJ1-2, with D unclear. The CDR3 has 14 amino acids. Looked up from germline, CDR1 is SQVTM and CDR2 is ANQGSEA. The chain's CDR3 is CSVRAEGAKYGYTF. The CDR3 DNA reads as TGCAGCGTTCGGGCGGAGGGAGCTAAGTATGGCTACACCTTC.

This rearrangement joins TRBV4-1 to TRBJ2-7; maybe TRBD1 (6 bases). The CDR3 runs 15 residues. CDR1 MGHRA and CDR2 YSYEKL come from the germline V gene. V lost 0 bases and J lost 3, with 12 bases in between. The CDR3 region is CASSQDGQSVYEQYF. CDR3 DNA sequence: TGCGCCAGCAGCCAAGATGGACAGTCAGTCTACGAGCAGTACTTC.

The genes are TRBV9 and TRBJ1-2, with TRBD1 matching over 8 bases. Germline CDR1 and CDR2: SGDLS and YYNGEE. This CDR3 has 13 amino acids. J was trimmed by 4 bases and V by 6 bases; bases with no gene match: 5. For the CDR3, the DNA is TGTGCCAGCACTGGACAGGGAGCCTATGGCTACACCTTC. Translated, it gives CASTGQGAYGYTF.

The gene calls are TRBV11-3 and TRBJ2-1; 7 nucleotides match TRBD1. CDR1 is SGHNT and CDR2 is YENEEA in the germline V gene. This CDR3 is built from 13 residues. V lost 1 base to trimming and J lost 6 bases; unmatched junction nucleotides: 0. This CDR3 is CASSLAGGNEQFF. The CDR3 DNA reads TGTGCCAGCAGCTTAGCAGGGGGCAATGAGCAGTTCTTC.

The chain has TRBV19 and TRBJ1-1; D gene uncertain. Germline CDR1 LNHDA, CDR2 SQIVND (reference sequence). With 3 bases removed from V and 5 bases from J, the gap between germline ends came to 16 bases. The CDR3 runs to 15 residues. The CDR3 protein is CASSILTGSGTEAFF. The DNA for the CDR3 is TGTGCCAGTAGTATCTTAACGGGGTCCGGGACTGAAGCTTTCTTT.

The chain recombines TRBV6-4 with TRBJ2-5, with TRBD2 identical over 10 bases. The length of the CDR3 is 16 residues. The V segment lost 2 bases and the J segment 6 bases; nucleotides outside the gene matches: 9. Germline-derived CDR1 and CDR2 are MRHNA and SNTAGT. The DNA of the CDR3 is TGTGCCAGCAGTGACGCTCTAGCGGGGGCGGTGAAGACCCAGTACTTC. Translating it yields CASSDALAGAVKTQYF.

The chain has TRBV10-3 and TRBJ2-1; D is possibly TRBD2 (5 bases). The germline CDR1 and CDR2 sequences are ENHRY and SYGVKD. The CDR3 has 15 residues. V dropped 10 bases and J dropped 1 base, with 17 bases sitting between them. The CDR3 DNA is TGTGCCACATCTTCTCGAGAGGGTTCCTACAATGAGCAGTTCTTC. Protein: CATSSREGSYNEQFF.